Detailed here is one T cell receptor beta chain. Methods used by the authors: Reference gene primer amplification yielded estimated nucleated cell counts. The data were produced by immunoSEQ multiplex PCR, yet TCRdb's version contains in-frame clones alone and is incomplete. V and J calls plus clone size are reproduced from that table; the DNA served to infer D and trimming. The table has 150,000 to 200,000 clones, 92% seen once. This sample was included in a study of blood T cell repertoires in COVID-19. Overall study context: Both acute and convalescent COVID-19 samples were obtained from the United States, Italy and Spain. T cells, B-cell-depleted T cells, or PBMCs provided the cDNA or gDNA that served as material.

Germline assignment: CDR1 SGHTA and CDR2 FQGTGA. The CDR3 runs to 15 residues. Deletions cut 3 bases from V and 0 bases from J, with 11 bases between. Patients of the Seattle cohort, enrolled during active infection, were followed longitudinally. This clonotype originated in a man aged 25 to 45 with COVID-19, enrolled during active disease. The sequenced sample consisted of peripheral blood. This rearrangement joins TRBV7-3 to TRBJ1-2; a weak D match, TRBD1 (5 bases). The CDR3 nucleotides are TGTGCCAGCAGCTTGTCAGGGCCACCTAACTATGGCTACACCTTC. Residues: CASSLSGPPNYGYTF.